Listed here are 5 T cell receptor beta chains from one sample, sequenced in a study of human thymus T cells. Thymic material originated from resections removed in the course of corrective heart surgery. Clones were read by immunoSEQ multiplex PCR, and TCRdb kept only the in-frame ones, dropping some. The sample shows about 78,000 clones, around 96% of them seen only once. Sequenced sample: thymus tissue. Every receptor here comes from a boy in the first two years of life with a congenital heart defect but otherwise immunologically healthy.

The chain recombines TRBV6-6 with TRBJ1-2; D not certain. Trimming pared 0 bases from V and 2 bases from J, leaving 10 bases between. The CDR3 sequence is 15 residues long. Per the germline V gene, CDR1 is MNHNY and CDR2 is SVGAGI (reference sequence). CDR3 nucleotides: TGTGCCAGCAGTTACTCGCCACAGCTAAACTATGGCTACACCTTC. It encodes CASSYSPQLNYGYTF.

This clone was recorded only once. The chain employs TRBV7-3 and TRBJ2-3, with D perhaps TRBD2 (7 bases). The CDR3 totals 15 residues. Germline assignment: CDR1 SGHTA and CDR2 FQGTGA. V lost 3 bases and J lost 1, with 11 bases in between. The CDR3 DNA is TGTGCCAGCAGCTTGGGGGGGCTCGGCACAGATACGCAGTATTTT. Protein sequence: CASSLGGLGTDTQYF.

V usage is TRBV5-6 and J usage is TRBJ2-2; 7 bases are a match to TRBD1. Germline V gene sequence: CDR1 SGHDT, CDR2 YYEEEE. Losses at the gene ends were 4 bases for V and 5 bases for J; bases not matched to a gene: 8. CDR3 size: 15 residues. CDR3 in DNA: TGTGCCAGCAGCCGACCGGGGACAGCTACCGGGGAGCTGTTTTTT. Encoded protein: CASSRPGTATGELFF.

This clone appeared a single time. The chain carries TRBV6-5 and TRBJ2-7; D might be TRBD1 or TRBD2, each matching 5 bases. CDR3 size: 14 residues. CDR1 is MNHEY and CDR2 is SVGAGI in the germline V gene. Trimming pared 7 bases from V and 3 bases from J, leaving 16 bases between. In DNA form, the CDR3 reads TGTGCCAGCACCCGAAGGGGAGACCGCTACGAGCAGTACTTC. It is translated as CASTRRGDRYEQYF.

This chain joins TRBV6-5 and TRBJ1-1; D may be TRBD1 (5 bases). This CDR3 spans 14 amino acids. The V gene lost 8 bases and the J gene lost 7 bases, with 20 bases spanning the gap. From germline, CDR1 is MNHEY and CDR2 SVGAGI. CDR3: CASRPARGRSEAFF. The CDR3 region has the DNA TGTGCCAGCCGCCCGGCGAGGGGAAGGAGTGAAGCTTTCTTT.